Listed below are T cell receptor beta chains from one sample, sequenced in a study of T cell changes during pregnancy in multiple sclerosis. TCRdb keeps only in-frame clones here, not all; method: immunoSEQ multiplex PCR. This table has roughly 90,000 clones, 75% to 95% appearing once. The sequences come from peripheral blood, collected before pregnancy. These TCRs come from a female donor with multiple sclerosis, enrolled in a pregnancy study. CDR3s include the opening cysteine and the closing phenylalanine or tryptophan. D genes are given only for firm matches. Some rows mark clone size as missing; the rest say once, few, many or name a class of expanded clone.

j_call: TRBJ1-6
v_call: TRBV4-3
clone_size: few
d_call: .
cdr3_nt: TGCGCCAGCAGCCAAGGCAGAAATAATTCACCCCTCCACTTT
cdr3_aa: CASSQGRNNSPLHF

j_call: TRBJ1-5
v_call: TRBV7-9
clone_size: .
d_call: TRBD1
cdr3_nt: TGTGCCAGCAGCGTTTCCGGGACAGGGTATAATCAGCCCCAGCATTTT
cdr3_aa: CASSVSGTGYNQPQHF

j_call: TRBJ1-4
v_call: TRBV19
clone_size: .
d_call: .
cdr3_nt: TGTGCCAGTACCGGGTGGACTAATGAAAAACTGTTTTTT
cdr3_aa: CASTGWTNEKLFF

j_call: TRBJ2-5
v_call: TRBV10-3
clone_size: .
d_call: TRBD2
cdr3_nt: TGTGCCATCAGTGTTCGACTAGCGGGTCGAACCGAAGAGACCCAGTACTTC
cdr3_aa: CAISVRLAGRTEETQYF

j_call: TRBJ1-1
v_call: TRBV6-4
clone_size: .
d_call: TRBD1
cdr3_nt: TGTGCCAGCAGTAGGACAGGGAACACTGAAGCTTTCTTT
cdr3_aa: CASSRTGNTEAFF

j_call: TRBJ1-3
v_call: TRBV5-1
clone_size: .
d_call: TRBD1
cdr3_nt: TGCGCCAGCAGCTTGGAGGGACAGACTGGAAACACCATATATTTT
cdr3_aa: CASSLEGQTGNTIYF

j_call: TRBJ2-7
v_call: TRBV27
clone_size: .
d_call: TRBD2
cdr3_nt: TGTGCCAGCAGTTTATCCGGCGGGGGGGCCGACGAGCAGTACTTC
cdr3_aa: CASSLSGGGADEQYF

j_call: TRBJ2-5
v_call: TRBV9
clone_size: .
d_call: TRBD2
cdr3_nt: TGTGCCAGCAGCGTAATGGGAGGGGCTAGCGGGGGCCGCCAAGAGACCCAGTACTTC
cdr3_aa: CASSVMGGASGGRQETQYF

j_call: TRBJ2-7
v_call: TRBV28
clone_size: .
d_call: .
cdr3_nt: TGTGCCAGCAGTTCGCCCTACTACGAGCAGTACTTC
cdr3_aa: CASSSPYYEQYF

j_call: TRBJ1-5
v_call: TRBV2
clone_size: .
d_call: .
cdr3_nt: TGTGCCAGCAGTGATTACGAGGGCAGAAATCAGCCCCAGCATTTT
cdr3_aa: CASSDYEGRNQPQHF

j_call: TRBJ1-3
v_call: TRBV15
clone_size: .
d_call: TRBD1
cdr3_nt: TGTGCCACCAGCCTTGCCGGGGCAGGGGGCTCTGGAAACACCATATATTTT
cdr3_aa: CATSLAGAGGSGNTIYF

j_call: TRBJ1-5
v_call: TRBV7-2
clone_size: .
d_call: .
cdr3_nt: TGTGCCAGCAGCTTAGTAGGAGGGGCGCAGCCCCAGCATTTT
cdr3_aa: CASSLVGGAQPQHF

j_call: TRBJ2-7
v_call: TRBV5-1
clone_size: once
d_call: TRBD2
cdr3_nt: TGCGCCAGCAGCTTGGGAGCGGGACCCGCCTACGAGCAGTACTTC
cdr3_aa: CASSLGAGPAYEQYF

j_call: TRBJ2-3
v_call: TRBV2
clone_size: .
d_call: TRBD2
cdr3_nt: TGTGCCAGCAGTTCACGGACTAGCGGGGGAGTGCCAGATACGCAGTATTTT
cdr3_aa: CASSSRTSGGVPDTQYF

j_call: TRBJ2-1
v_call: TRBV6-1
clone_size: .
d_call: .
cdr3_nt: TGTGCCAGCAGTGGGGGACACGAGTACAATGAGCAGTTCTTC
cdr3_aa: CASSGGHEYNEQFF

j_call: TRBJ2-1
v_call: TRBV6-4
clone_size: .
d_call: .
cdr3_nt: TGTGCCAGCAGTGAGATGTCAGGGGCTAGGAATGAGCAGTTCTTC
cdr3_aa: CASSEMSGARNEQFF

j_call: TRBJ1-3
v_call: TRBV11-2
clone_size: .
d_call: .
cdr3_nt: TGTGCCAGCAGCTTAGGGACAGACACTGACTCTGGAAACACCATATATTTT
cdr3_aa: CASSLGTDTDSGNTIYF

j_call: TRBJ1-3
v_call: TRBV18
clone_size: .
d_call: .
cdr3_nt: TGTGCCAGCTCACCGCTCGATACTAGCTCTGGAAACACCATATATTTT
cdr3_aa: CASSPLDTSSGNTIYF

j_call: TRBJ2-3
v_call: TRBV5-1
clone_size: .
d_call: TRBD1
cdr3_nt: TGCGCCAGCAGCCCCCCTATGACAGGGTCGACAGATACGCAGTATTTT
cdr3_aa: CASSPPMTGSTDTQYF

j_call: TRBJ2-2
v_call: TRBV9
clone_size: .
d_call: .
cdr3_nt: TGTGCCAGCAGCGCCGAGACCCGGACAGCGCTTATTTCCAACACCGGGGAGCTGTTTTTT
cdr3_aa: CASSAETRTALISNTGELFF

j_call: TRBJ1-5
v_call: TRBV5-4
clone_size: .
d_call: TRBD1
cdr3_nt: TGTGCCAGCAGCTTGGATGGGACAGGTAATCAGCCCCAGCATTTT
cdr3_aa: CASSLDGTGNQPQHF

j_call: TRBJ2-4
v_call: TRBV7-9
clone_size: .
d_call: .
cdr3_nt: TGTGCCAGCAGCCAAGGGGGGGCGGATCAGTACTTC
cdr3_aa: CASSQGGADQYF

j_call: TRBJ2-7
v_call: TRBV27
clone_size: .
d_call: TRBD1
cdr3_nt: TGTGCCAGCAGTTTCCGGGGACAGATGACCTACGAGCAGTACTTC
cdr3_aa: CASSFRGQMTYEQYF

j_call: TRBJ2-1
v_call: TRBV5-1
clone_size: .
d_call: TRBD2
cdr3_nt: TGCGCCAGCAGCTTGGAAGCGGGGGGCGGGGGAAATGAGCAGTTCTTC
cdr3_aa: CASSLEAGGGGNEQFF

j_call: TRBJ2-1
v_call: TRBV5-4
clone_size: .
d_call: TRBD2
cdr3_nt: TGTGCCAGCAGCTTGGCTAGCGGGAGTACCTACAATGAGCAGTTCTTC
cdr3_aa: CASSLASGSTYNEQFF

j_call: TRBJ1-5
v_call: TRBV27
clone_size: .
d_call: .
cdr3_nt: TGTGCCAGCAGTCAGGGATACTATCAGCCCCAGCATTTT
cdr3_aa: CASSQGYYQPQHF

j_call: TRBJ2-7
v_call: TRBV4-1
clone_size: .
d_call: TRBD2
cdr3_nt: TGCGCCAGCAGCCAGGCTGACCGGGGGGGGGTCTACGAGCAGTACTTC
cdr3_aa: CASSQADRGGVYEQYF

j_call: TRBJ1-1
v_call: TRBV5-1
clone_size: .
d_call: .
cdr3_nt: TGCGCCAGCAGCGTCGAATCCTCTCTGCAGGGCACTGAAGCTTTCTTT
cdr3_aa: CASSVESSLQGTEAFF

j_call: TRBJ1-3
v_call: TRBV28
clone_size: once
d_call: TRBD1
cdr3_nt: TGTGCCAGCACCTACAGGGGGCGGTTAAGCTCTGGAAACACCATATATTTT
cdr3_aa: CASTYRGRLSSGNTIYF

j_call: TRBJ2-5
v_call: TRBV11-2
clone_size: .
d_call: TRBD2
cdr3_nt: TGTGCCAGCAGCCAATGGGGGGGAGAGACCCAGTACTTC
cdr3_aa: CASSQWGGETQYF

j_call: TRBJ2-3
v_call: TRBV27
clone_size: .
d_call: TRBD2
cdr3_nt: TGTGCCAGCAGTTTGTTTCTAGCGGGAGGGCCGGATACGCAGTATTTT
cdr3_aa: CASSLFLAGGPDTQYF

j_call: TRBJ1-5
v_call: TRBV29-1
clone_size: .
d_call: TRBD1
cdr3_nt: TGCAGCGTTGTTGGGGGACAGCCCGGTCAGCCCCAGCATTTT
cdr3_aa: CSVVGGQPGQPQHF

j_call: TRBJ2-1
v_call: TRBV4-3
clone_size: .
d_call: TRBD2
cdr3_nt: TGCGCCAGCAGCCAAGAAAGTACGGGGAGGGCTGAGCAGTTCTTC
cdr3_aa: CASSQESTGRAEQFF

j_call: TRBJ2-1
v_call: TRBV14
clone_size: .
d_call: .
cdr3_nt: TGTGCCAGCAGCCAAGAAGGAGGCCTGCCCTACAATGAGCAGTTCTTC
cdr3_aa: CASSQEGGLPYNEQFF

j_call: TRBJ1-2
v_call: TRBV13
clone_size: .
d_call: TRBD1
cdr3_nt: TGTGCCAGCAGCCTCCCCGGGACAGGGGATGGCTACACCTTC
cdr3_aa: CASSLPGTGDGYTF

j_call: TRBJ2-7
v_call: TRBV28
clone_size: .
d_call: TRBD2
cdr3_nt: TGTGCCAGCACTACGGGACTAGCGGGAGGTGGGGGCCTCTACGAGCAGTACTTC
cdr3_aa: CASTTGLAGGGGLYEQYF

j_call: TRBJ1-2
v_call: TRBV11-2
clone_size: .
d_call: TRBD1
cdr3_nt: TGTGCCAGCAGCCCTGACAGGGGGGTACCTTCTAACTATGGCTACACCTTC
cdr3_aa: CASSPDRGVPSNYGYTF

j_call: TRBJ2-5
v_call: TRBV19
clone_size: .
d_call: TRBD2
cdr3_nt: TGTGCCAGTAGCTTCCAGCGGGGGTCGCAAGAGACCCAGTACTTC
cdr3_aa: CASSFQRGSQETQYF

j_call: TRBJ2-1
v_call: TRBV29-1
clone_size: .
d_call: .
cdr3_nt: TGCAGCGTTATGGGGCGATTTCCCTACAATGAGCAGTTCTTC
cdr3_aa: CSVMGRFPYNEQFF

j_call: TRBJ2-5
v_call: TRBV15
clone_size: once
d_call: .
cdr3_nt: TGTGCCACCAGCAAGCGGGACACCGAGAAGACCCAGTACTTC
cdr3_aa: CATSKRDTEKTQYF

j_call: TRBJ2-3
v_call: TRBV16
clone_size: .
d_call: .
cdr3_nt: TGTGCCAGCAGCCAATTTCTAGGCACAGATACGCAGTATTTT
cdr3_aa: CASSQFLGTDTQYF

j_call: TRBJ2-1
v_call: TRBV6-5
clone_size: .
d_call: TRBD1
cdr3_nt: TGTGCCAGCCTCGGGACAGCTGACAATGAGCAGTTCTTC
cdr3_aa: CASLGTADNEQFF

j_call: TRBJ2-1
v_call: TRBV5-8
clone_size: .
d_call: TRBD1
cdr3_nt: TGTGCCAGCAGCTACGACACAGGGGTGTACAATGAGCAGTTCTTC
cdr3_aa: CASSYDTGVYNEQFF

j_call: TRBJ2-2
v_call: TRBV7-8
clone_size: .
d_call: .
cdr3_nt: TGTGCCAGCAGCGGCGACAGTAAGGGGGAGCTGTTTTTT
cdr3_aa: CASSGDSKGELFF

j_call: TRBJ1-1
v_call: TRBV18
clone_size: once
d_call: .
cdr3_nt: TGTGCCAGCTCACCACCGGGAGCGAACACTGAAGCTTTCTTT
cdr3_aa: CASSPPGANTEAFF

j_call: TRBJ2-7
v_call: TRBV28
clone_size: .
d_call: .
cdr3_nt: TGTGCCAGCAGTTCCTACCCGGAGCAGTACTTC
cdr3_aa: CASSSYPEQYF

j_call: TRBJ2-1
v_call: TRBV11-3
clone_size: .
d_call: TRBD2
cdr3_nt: TGTGCCAGCAGCTCGACTAGCGGGAATAACAATGAGCAGTTCTTC
cdr3_aa: CASSSTSGNNNEQFF

j_call: TRBJ1-1
v_call: TRBV2
clone_size: .
d_call: .
cdr3_nt: TGTGCCAGTAGAGGACAGCTGAACACTGAAGCTTTCTTT
cdr3_aa: CASRGQLNTEAFF

j_call: TRBJ2-1
v_call: TRBV7-9
clone_size: .
d_call: .
cdr3_nt: TGTGCCAGCAGCACGATCAGAGGGGGGGACTACAATGAGCAGTTCTTC
cdr3_aa: CASSTIRGGDYNEQFF

j_call: TRBJ2-5
v_call: TRBV6-1
clone_size: .
d_call: TRBD1
cdr3_nt: TGTGCCAGCAAAGCCAGGGGGCAAGAGACCCAGTACTTC
cdr3_aa: CASKARGQETQYF

j_call: TRBJ1-5
v_call: TRBV18
clone_size: .
d_call: .
cdr3_nt: TGTGCCAGCTCACCCGCATCTCTATATCGCCAGCATTTT
cdr3_aa: CASSPASLYRQHF

j_call: TRBJ2-1
v_call: TRBV4-2
clone_size: .
d_call: .
cdr3_nt: TGTGCCAGCAGCCCCAAGGGGCTAGCGCTCACCGAGCAGTTCTTC
cdr3_aa: CASSPKGLALTEQFF

j_call: TRBJ2-2
v_call: TRBV28
clone_size: .
d_call: .
cdr3_nt: TGTGCCAGCCAAAAGAGAAACAGCGGGGAGCTGTTTTTT
cdr3_aa: CASQKRNSGELFF

j_call: TRBJ1-1
v_call: TRBV6-7
clone_size: .
d_call: .
cdr3_nt: TGTGCCGTTCAACAACCGGACAATATGAACACTGAAGCTTTCTTT
cdr3_aa: CAVQQPDNMNTEAFF